Listed below are T cell receptor beta chains from one sample, sequenced in a study of cytomegalovirus exposure and HLA in healthy donors. Using immunoSEQ multiplex PCR, the repertoire was profiled, and TCRdb retains in-frame clones only, with some absent. The sample includes about 140,000 clones, about 80% of them seen just once. The sequenced sample was PBMCs. The receptor set was obtained from a woman between 55 and 75 years old in good health and CMV-seropositive. The conserved cysteine and the conserved F or W are not part of the CDR3 here.

v_gene | CDR3aa
TRBV7-2 | ASSSWWDTSNTGELF
TRBV30 | AWSGLAGNTQY
TRBV5-1 | ASSLLGLNEKLF
TRBV28 | ASSDLATQETQY
TRBV27 | ASSSRSGYGYT
TRBV27 | ASQAGDEQY
TRBV30 | AWSVQKVGYT
TRBV29-1 | SASGDLKQGNQETQY
TRBV14 | ASSQIRGQGQQF
TRBV4-1 | ASSQRVSGSPYNEQF
TRBV7-7 | ASSLRDQETQY
TRBV25-1 | ASSELGDRGLF
TRBV19 | ASSIGGRPQH
TRBV6-5 | ASSSIGTAGYGYT